The sequence of this TCR beta chain was determined in a study of OX40 agonist ivuxolimab in advanced cancers. Study-level background: An anti-OX40 (CD134) antibody with agonistic activity, ivuxolimab, was administered to patients. Of the patients, three showed partial responses, one with hepatocellular carcinoma and two with cutaneous melanoma.

Anyone with autoimmune disease history or systemic immunosuppression was excluded. The CDR3 loop spans 16 amino acids. With V trimmed by 1 base and J by 0 bases, 5 bases remained unmatched. CDR1 SGHVS and CDR2 FQNEAQ come from the germline V gene. The repertoire was sequenced with immunoSEQ multiplex PCR; TCRdb's copy has only in-frame clones and lacks some. The profile shows roughly 50,000 clones, about 86% of them singletons. The sequenced sample was CD4+ or CD8+ T cells sorted from blood, obtained in a trial of the OX40 agonist ivuxolimab. The receptor comes from an adult with an advanced solid tumor such as melanoma, head and neck, liver or kidney cancer. The chain is built from TRBV7-8 and TRBJ2-7; 8 bases line up with TRBD1. The CDR3 loop reads CASSLVDRGASYEQYF. Written as DNA, the CDR3 is TGTGCCAGCAGCTTAGTCGACAGGGGAGCCTCCTACGAGCAGTACTTC.